The subject of this entry is one T cell receptor (beta chain). The sample belongs to a study of OX40 agonist ivuxolimab in advanced cancers. Study overall: The drug used for patients, ivuxolimab, was an agonistic anti-OX40 (CD134) antibody.

Patients with autoimmune history or systemic immunosuppression were excluded. Generated by immunoSEQ multiplex PCR, the TCRdb table keeps only in-frame clones and is missing some. The profile shows 37,000 or so clones, over 80% of them singletons. V was clipped by 4 bases and J by 1 base, with 13 bases between them. There are 16 residues in the CDR3. Per the germline V gene, CDR1 is SGHTA and CDR2 is FQGNSA. This TCR came from an adult with an advanced solid tumor such as melanoma, head and neck, liver or kidney cancer. The sequencing here drew on CD4+ or CD8+ T cells sorted from blood, taken in a trial of the OX40 agonist ivuxolimab. This chain connects TRBV7-2 to TRBJ2-2; perhaps TRBD2 as D (6 bases). The CDR3 sequence is CASSSLGSGNTGELFF. CDR3 coding DNA: TGTGCCAGCAGCTCCCTCGGTAGCGGGAACACCGGGGAGCTGTTTTTT. The full variable domain, its missing parts supplied by reference TRBV7-2 and TRBJ2-2, is GAGVSQSPSNKVTEKGKDVELRCDPISGHTALYWYRQSLGQGLEFLIYFQGNSAPDKSGLPSDRFSAERTGGSVSTLTIQRTQQEDSAVYLCASSSLGSGNTGELFFGEGSRLTVL.